Presented here are 14 T cell receptor beta chains from one specimen sequenced in a study of beta chain features in type 1 diabetes. As every portion of the isolated RNA was reverse transcribed, the sequencing read expressed TCRB transcripts. Only in-frame clones appear in the TCRdb table, and some are missing; sequencing was by immunoSEQ multiplex PCR. Of 240,000 or so clones in the sample, approximately 13% were seen once. These TCRs are of unknown antigen specificity. Study results and limitations: TCRB CDR3s were moderately but significantly shorter in Type 1 diabetes patients in all four CD4+ subsets.

Sequenced sample: naive CD4+ T cells from blood. The receptors were sampled from a man in his thirties or forties with type 1 diabetes.

V and J are TRBV11-2 and TRBJ2-1; no clear D. This CDR3 is built from 14 residues. The germline V gene encodes CDR1 SGHAT and CDR2 FQNNGV. Trimming removed 6 bases from V and 4 bases from J, with 13 bases in between. Here the CDR3 DNA reads TGTGCCAGCAGGAAGGCAGAGAGGTACAATGAGCAGTTCTTC. This encodes CASRKAERYNEQFF.

This clone was found a few times. The chain employs TRBV5-1 and TRBJ2-2; D ambiguous. The V gene lost 0 bases and the J gene lost 4 bases, with 7 bases spanning the gap. Germline CDR1 reads SGHRS; CDR2 reads YFSETQ. The CDR3 is made up of 14 amino acids. The CDR3 region is CASSLAQTTGELFF. For the CDR3, the DNA is TGCGCCAGCAGCTTGGCACAGACCACCGGGGAGCTGTTTTTT.

This clone has just a few counts. The gene calls are TRBV5-6 and TRBJ2-2, with D hard to call. Trimming left V 0 bases short and J 4 bases short, with 7 bases between. Germline-derived CDR1 and CDR2 are SGHDT and YYEEEE. This CDR3 is built from 14 residues. The CDR3 nucleotides are TGTGCCAGCAGCTTGGGACTTCTCACCGGGGAGCTGTTTTTT. It yields the protein CASSLGLLTGELFF.

The rearrangement uses TRBV6-5 and TRBJ1-5; D ambiguous. In germline, CDR1 is MNHEY, CDR2 SVGAGI. Trimming shortened V by 6 bases and J by 6 bases, and 15 bases separated the two germline ends. This CDR3 is built from 14 residues. The CDR3 loop is CASRPGRAGQPQHF. The CDR3 coding sequence is TGTGCCAGCAGGCCGGGGAGGGCGGGTCAGCCCCAGCATTTT.

This clone was seen only a few times. CDR3 residues: CASSLEFRGNEQFF. The CDR3 coding sequence is TGTGCCAGCAGCTTGGAGTTTAGGGGGAATGAGCAGTTCTTC. V gene TRBV5-6 combines with J gene TRBJ2-1; the D gene is possibly TRBD1 (6 bases). This CDR3 is 14 amino acids long. V lost 0 bases, J lost 7 bases, and 11 bases lay in between. Germline V gene sequence: CDR1 SGHDT, CDR2 YYEEEE. The variable domain in full, with the rest retrieved from reference TRBV5-6 and TRBJ2-1, is DAGVTQSPTHLIKTRGQQVTLRCSPKSGHDTVSWYQQALGQGPQFIFQYYEEEERQRGNFPDRFSGHQFPNYSSELNVNALLLGDSALYLCASSLEFRGNEQFFGPGTRLTVL.

This clone was picked up a small number of times. The rearrangement joins TRBV6-5 to TRBJ2-5; D is perhaps TRBD2 (5 bases). The germline CDR1 and CDR2 sequences are MNHEY and SVGAGI. This CDR3 spans 15 amino acids. V lost 4 bases to trimming and J lost 5 bases, with 17 bases between them. CDR3: CASSSTGPEDETQYF. The CDR3, as DNA: TGTGCCAGCAGTTCCACCGGGCCGGAGGACGAGACCCAGTACTTC.

This clone came up a few times. In DNA, the CDR3 is TGTGCCAGCAGCTTTATCGAGGGGGCTTTTGGGGAGCAGTACTTC. Translation gives CASSFIEGAFGEQYF. The chain has TRBV7-9 and TRBJ2-7; 7 nucleotides match TRBD1. Unmatched junction bases numbered 12, after V lost 3 bases and J lost 7 bases. Germline loops: CDR1 SEHNR, CDR2 FQNEAQ (reference sequence). The CDR3 totals 15 residues.

This clone has only one observation. This sample includes further DNA sequences coding for the same CDR3. This sequence joins TRBV19 and TRBJ1-2; maybe TRBD1 (5 bases). Germline-derived CDR1 and CDR2 are LNHDA and SQIVND (reference sequence). Trimming removed 5 bases at V and 3 bases at J, with 10 bases between. This CDR3 has 13 amino acids. The CDR3 loop is CASSVDRDYGYTF. In nucleotides, the CDR3 is TGTGCCAGTAGTGTTGACAGAGACTATGGCTACACCTTC. Full variable domain (remainder filled in from reference TRBV19 and TRBJ1-2): DGGITQSPKYLFRKEGQNVTLSCEQNLNHDAMYWYRQDPGQGLRLIYYSQIVNDFQKGDIAEGYSVSREKKESFPLTVTSAQKNPTAFYLCASSVDRDYGYTFGSGTRLTVV.

There are a few counts of this clone. This chain connects TRBV10-3 to TRBJ1-5; possibly TRBD1 for D (6 bases). The ends were cut back, 6 bases at V and 3 bases at J, with 9 bases in the middle. The CDR3 has 13 amino acids. Per the germline V gene, CDR1 is ENHRY and CDR2 is SYGVKD. CDR3 in DNA: TGTGCCATCAGGGACAGCCTCAATCAGCCCCAGCATTTT. It encodes CAIRDSLNQPQHF.

The chain combines TRBV5-4 with TRBJ1-2; no clear D. Germline V CDR1 and CDR2: SGHNT, YYREEE (reference sequence). V was shortened by 4 bases and J by 0 bases, with 16 bases between the two germline ends. The CDR3 has 16 amino acids. DNA of the CDR3: TGTGCCAGCAGCCCGGCGGGTCAGCCAACTAACTATGGCTACACCTTC. Translated: CASSPAGQPTNYGYTF.

This clone was counted between two and nine times. This chain connects TRBV19 to TRBJ1-5; 8 nucleotides align to TRBD1. Unmatched junction bases numbered 6, after V lost 6 bases and J lost 5 bases. The CDR3 totals 14 residues. Per the germline V gene, CDR1 is LNHDA and CDR2 is SQIVND (reference sequence). The CDR3 DNA reads TGTGCCAGTAGGAACAGGGGGAGGGATCAGCCCCAGCATTTT. Encoded protein: CASRNRGRDQPQHF.

This clone was counted a few times. The sample has other DNA sequences that encode this CDR3 too. The J gene is TRBJ2-2, the V gene TRBV29-1; D uncertain. This CDR3 spans 13 amino acids. Trimming removed 3 bases from V and 6 bases from J, with 11 bases in between. Germline-derived CDR1 and CDR2 are SQVTM and ANQGSEA. The CDR3: CSVEGPYSGELFF. The DNA of the CDR3 is TGCAGCGTTGAGGGCCCCTATTCCGGGGAGCTGTTTTTT.

The V call is TRBV5-4, the J call TRBJ2-6, with TRBD1 as a possible D gene (5 bases). With 7 bases removed from V and 0 bases from J, the gap between germline ends came to 11 bases. The germline V gene has CDR1 SGHNT and CDR2 YYREEE (reference sequence). This CDR3 comprises 15 residues. The CDR3 nucleotides read TGTGCCAGCGGATCACAGGTCTCTGGGGCCAACGTCCTGACTTTC. Translating it yields CASGSQVSGANVLTF.

The rearrangement joins TRBV6-5 to TRBJ2-1; the match to TRBD2 covers 8 bases. After removal of 5 bases from V and 4 bases from J, the junction contained 7 bases not matched to a gene. The germline CDR1 and CDR2 sequences are MNHEY and SVGAGI. The CDR3 consists of 15 residues. The CDR3 sequence is CASSVRVAGYNEQFF. In DNA, the CDR3 is TGTGCCAGCAGTGTACGAGTAGCGGGGTACAATGAGCAGTTCTTC.